This note documents a single T cell receptor beta chain sequence. Its antigen remains unidentified. This entry belongs to a study of shared clonotypes between healthy human individuals. General study results and limits: Shared across a handful of donors were 5% to 6% of the naive CD4 clonotypes.

In germline, CDR1 is SEHNR, CDR2 FQNEAQ (reference sequence). The CDR3 spans 14 residues. The V gene end was trimmed by 1 base and the J gene end by 8 bases; junction bases not matched to a gene: 0. Repertoires were generated with immunoSEQ multiplex PCR, while TCRdb's copy carries only in-frame clones and drops some. Of some 2 million clones listed, over 85% are singletons. V gene TRBV7-9 combines with J gene TRBJ1-6, with 9 bases lining up with TRBD1. The clonotype originates from a man aged 18 to 29 in good health. Input material: naive CD4+ T cells sorted from blood. The subset denotes: CD45RA+ positively selected. The CDR3 bases are TGTGCCAGCAGCTTAGGACAGGGGGATTCACCCCTCCACTTT. This encodes CASSLGQGDSPLHF.